The source of this TCR beta chain is a study of regulatory T cells in long-lasting Graves disease. Described time point: persistent/refractory GD, antithyroid drugs over 5 years with positive TRAb. PBMCs provided the RNA from which the TCR library was made. With iRepertoire HTBI primers and Arm-PCR of CDR3 regions, TCR beta libraries were built. In the authors' workflow: The identification of approximately 62 TRBV and 11 to 15 TRBJ segments was made across samples. From the multiplex PCR reads, TCRdb called clonotypes with MiXCR, one entry per CDR3 protein. What appears here as the V and J calls and clone size reflects TCRdb's work, not the paper's. The table has some 280,000 distinct CDR3 sequences, 20% to 25% seen once; the top ten hold roughly three fifths. Findings of the study overall: The study examined only peripheral blood, not thyroid tissue. A greater number of public clonotypes (around 2,700) was shared by persistent patients than by new patients (about 960).

Note on this clonotype: Antigen specificity is unknown.

Trimming removed 0 bases at V and 1 base at J, with 10 bases between. The CDR3 runs 15 residues. Germline V CDR1 and CDR2: SGHRS, YFSETQ. The source is a female donor with Graves disease. The material sequenced was peripheral blood mononuclear cells (PBMCs), taken when the disease was refractory, from a patient treated with antithyroid drugs. The chain recombines TRBV5-1 with TRBJ1-1, with D hard to call. The CDR3: CASSLAATENTEAFF. The DNA for the CDR3 is TGCGCCAGCAGCTTGGCTGCAACTGAGAACACTGAAGCTTTCTTT.